The present TCR beta chain was sequenced within a study of naive and memory T cell subsets (dated by TCRdb to the late 2010s). Concerning the study at large: The figure summarizing these samples reported some 10 blood donors, 7 tuberculin skin test biopsies and 3 saline control biopsies. PCR2 was typically performed as a SYBR Green qPCR that was stopped at a set threshold, although end-point PCR (about 6 cycles) could be used instead for low-input samples. Skin biopsies were collected from tuberculin skin test sites or from saline-injected control sites and were processed for RNA extraction as previously described.

V gives up 2 bases and J gives up 9 bases, and the segment between their germline ends measures 9 bases. Taken from the germline V gene, the CDR1 and CDR2 loops are SGDLS and YYNGEE. The CDR3 measures 12 amino acids from cysteine to phenylalanine. The sequence is cut down to CDR3 DNA, 36 bases in frame from base 1. This clonotype was found many times. The antigen it binds to is not known. The sample holds no much larger clone one base away, and base qualities are not on file. Reading the label with the study, this specimen's treatment or condition is: skin biopsy from PPD injection site in Mantoux-positive individual. A robust, sensitive protocol for the amplification, sequencing and analysis of TCRs was described in the study, in which 3' ligation of a UMI-containing oligonucleotide to TCR cDNA was used. The tuberculin skin test biopsies were taken from PPD-injected sites in individuals who had a positive Mantoux test. Total RNA, without cell sorting, was DNase treated with RQ1 DNase before reverse transcription, targeting 1 to 1000 ng input. Skin biopsy and whole blood libraries were made to test pipeline robustness in samples where T cells form a minority population.

The library was built by means of UMI-ligation and nested PCR. Four rounds of PCR, run with the SP2 primer together with nested alpha and beta constant region primers, were used to amplify the ligated cDNA. For the blood and skin samples, reverse transcription of TCR RNA was done with SuperScript IV along with alpha and beta constant region primers. An oligonucleotide carrying the Illumina SP2 primer and a UMI was ligated to the 3' end of the cDNA by means of T4 RNA ligase 1. The 12-nucleotide UMI was composed of two random hexamers separated by an eight-base spacer, which was included to prevent hairpin formation. TCR alpha and beta chain libraries were processed separately from the second PCR onward, with dual indexing for multiplexing. After pooling, the indexed libraries were analyzed by capillary electrophoresis and sequenced on either an Illumina MiSeq or NextSeq. PhiX DNA at roughly 5-7.5% was added to the libraries to raise base diversity and improve cluster recognition. The authors' pipeline ran thus. Demultiplexor took UMIs from read 2, joined the UMIs to the TCR sequence from read 1, and separated reads according to sample indices. Decombinator identified V and J genes and V-J junctions and gave each TCR a five-part identifier that included V and J deletions. Collapsinator used UMIs to correct sequencing errors and PCR amplification heterogeneity, yielding UMI-based abundance per TCR. CDR3Translator converted identifiers to nucleotide sequence, translated to amino acids, and extracted CDR3 regions using terminal motifs. Error-corrected alpha and beta TCR counts from blood and skin were compared after normalization to input RNA amount. The public reads were quality trimmed at Q25 with fastp and then assembled into clones with MiXCR by TCRdb, keeping productive beta chains. Merged by CDR3 protein, the rows form single entries marked with the most common genes and DNA. These V and J calls are TCRdb output, not the study's own analysis. For this sample the table gives some 15,000 distinct CDR3 sequences, of which roughly 5.2% were detected only once. The ten largest clones capture around 8% of the sample.

The paper's findings and limits, for the study overall: The paper did not give details on skin biopsy collection and RNA processing but referred to earlier studies for those details. The potential sensitivity of the RNA-based method to TCR transcript changes with T cell activation and differentiation was acknowledged. TCR sequences were reportedly recovered from both skin biopsy types, with far more TCRs at tuberculin skin test sites. The larger number of TCRs at tuberculin skin test sites was interpreted as T cell infiltration of a delayed type IV hypersensitivity reaction.

The sequence links TRBV9 to TRBJ2-1; the D gene remains uncertain. This sample comprised skin, obtained from a tuberculin skin test site. This TCR derives from an adult in good health. Here is the DNA: TGTGCCAGCAGCGTTAACCTCGGTGAGCAGTTCTTC. It specifies CASSVNLGEQFF.